This entry is about one T cell receptor beta chain. This clonotype occurred many times. What antigen it recognizes has not been identified. No per-base quality is available; no much larger clone lies one base away. CDR3 length: 16 amino acids, cysteine to phenylalanine. Only the CDR3 region is kept as DNA, spanning 48 bases read in frame from base 1. V and J lose 3 bases and 7 bases, and a span of 19 bases separates them. As encoded in the germline V gene, CDR1 is SGHTA while CDR2 is FQGNSA. These data are taken from a study (dated by TCRdb to about 2015). At the level of the whole study: The study tested whether tumor-infiltrating Tregs in breast cancer are recruited from blood Tregs or converted in situ from other CD4+ T cell subsets.

Full-length TCR variable regions were amplified by 5' RACE PCR with constant-region reverse primers, and semi-nested PCR with Nested Universal Primer A was subsequently performed. The ReliaPrep RNA Cell Miniprep System was used to extract total RNA, which was then reverse transcribed into 5'RACE-ready cDNA with the SMARTer RACE 5'/3' Kit. Multiplex adaptors were used to barcode the full-length TCR alpha and beta libraries, which were then sequenced on an Illumina MiSeq. As for how the authors treated the data: For each of nine subset-tissue groups, sequencing data from the five patients were combined, and the groups were compared by unsupervised clustering of TCR gene usage. Repertoire similarity was calculated with the Morisita-Horn index, weighting shared sequences by their contribution to each repertoire. TCRdb handled the public reads itself, with Q25 trimming in fastp and clone calling in MiXCR, and kept productive beta chains. Identical CDR3 proteins give one entry, which carries the most common genes and DNA. These V and J calls derive from TCRdb rather than the authors' analysis. The sample records tens of thousands of distinct CDR3 sequences, about 26% of which are singletons. Clones ranked in the top ten supply less than 2.5% of the sample.

Cells that were CD4+CD25+CD127-/low were isolated as Tregs. Tregs, naive and memory CD4+ T cells from tumor, blood and ipsilateral draining lymph nodes of a handful of breast cancer patients underwent full-length TCR alpha and beta sequencing. Tumor tissue and lymph nodes obtained from ipsilateral axillary dissection were perfused with PBS, minced and then digested with collagenase I and hyaluronidase. A purity exceeding 90% was confirmed by FACS for the sorted cell populations. What the authors observed across the whole study: The TCR alpha and beta sequences of tumor-infiltrating Tregs showed the greatest overlap with tumor naive CD4+ T cells, followed by blood naive CD4+ T cells. The larger-cohort validation was restricted to a single TCR beta V-J rearrangement rather than whole repertoires. Tumor memory CD4+ T cell TCR gene usage was found to cluster with blood and lymph node memory CD4+ cells and with lymph node naive CD4+ cells.

The source material was tumor-infiltrating Tregs sorted from the breast tumor. This TCR was recovered from a female donor with breast cancer. The rearrangement combines TRBV7-2 with TRBJ2-1, with TRBD2 perhaps the D gene, on 6 matching bases. Read as DNA, the sequence is TGTGCCAGCAGCTTTAAGTTGGGGGGAGGTGGTAATGAGCAGTTCTTC. Its protein reads: CASSFKLGGGGNEQFF.